This is a list of T cell receptor beta chains from one sample in a study of metastatic and nonmetastatic thyroid tumors. TCRdb reanalyzed the PCR reads with MiXCR. The table has under 50,000 clones, approximately 17% seen once. The specimen sequenced was tumor tissue. These receptors all come from a female donor with papillary thyroid cancer or a benign thyroid nodule (not recorded which). Some clones in this sample may be carry-over from other donors' samples. CDR3s include the opening cysteine and the closing phenylalanine or tryptophan. Fields, in order: J gene, clone size, V gene, D gene, CDR3 DNA, CDR3 protein. D genes are given only for firm matches. Size is omitted from some rows. Given values are once, few, many or a class for expanded clones.

j_call: TRBJ2-3; clone_size: few; v_call: TRBV29-1; d_call: -; cdr3_nt: TGCAGCGTTCTCGAGGGCCCTGTAGATACGCAGTATTTT; cdr3_aa: CSVLEGPVDTQYF
j_call: TRBJ1-3; clone_size: few; v_call: TRBV6-1; d_call: TRBD1; cdr3_nt: TGTGCCAGCAGTGACTTTACAGGGGGCGTAAGAAACACCATATATTTT; cdr3_aa: CASSDFTGGVRNTIYF
j_call: TRBJ2-1; clone_size: many; v_call: TRBV4-2; d_call: TRBD2; cdr3_nt: TGTGCCAGCAGCCAAGGCGGGGGGGATTACAATGAGCAGTTCTTC; cdr3_aa: CASSQGGGDYNEQFF
j_call: TRBJ2-7; clone_size: -; v_call: TRBV2; d_call: -; cdr3_nt: TGTGCCAGCGGAAACATTATAGACTCCTACGAGCAGTACTTC; cdr3_aa: CASGNIIDSYEQYF
j_call: TRBJ2-1; clone_size: -; v_call: TRBV11-2; d_call: -; cdr3_nt: TGTGCCAGCAGCTTAGGGAGGGGTGGAGGGCACAATGAGCAGTTCTTC; cdr3_aa: CASSLGRGGGHNEQFF
j_call: TRBJ2-7; clone_size: many; v_call: TRBV9; d_call: TRBD1; cdr3_nt: TGTGCCAGCAGCGTAGGGGACAGGGGTTACGAGCAGTACTTC; cdr3_aa: CASSVGDRGYEQYF
j_call: TRBJ2-1; clone_size: many; v_call: TRBV7-6; d_call: TRBD2; cdr3_nt: TGTGCCAGCAGCTTAGGAAGCGGGGGGCTCAATGAGCAGTTCTTC; cdr3_aa: CASSLGSGGLNEQFF
j_call: TRBJ1-5; clone_size: once; v_call: TRBV12-3/TRBV12-4; d_call: TRBD1; cdr3_nt: TGTGCCAGCAGACGGGGACAGGGGGACAATCAGCACCAGCACTTT; cdr3_aa: CASRRGQGDNQHQHF
j_call: TRBJ1-1; clone_size: many; v_call: TRBV20-1; d_call: -; cdr3_nt: TGCAGTGCTAGAACGACAGACACTGAAGCTTTCTTT; cdr3_aa: CSARTTDTEAFF
j_call: TRBJ2-7; clone_size: many; v_call: TRBV3-1; d_call: -; cdr3_nt: TGTGCCAGCAGCCAAGGTACGGGACACCCCTACGAGCAGTACTTC; cdr3_aa: CASSQGTGHPYEQYF
j_call: TRBJ1-4; clone_size: many; v_call: TRBV7-9; d_call: -; cdr3_nt: TGTGCCAGCAGCCGAGGGGAATTTAATGAAAAACTGTTTTTT; cdr3_aa: CASSRGEFNEKLFF
j_call: TRBJ2-7; clone_size: few; v_call: TRBV6-1; d_call: -; cdr3_nt: TGTGCCAGCAATAAAAACAGGGGACTAGACGAGCAGTACTTC; cdr3_aa: CASNKNRGLDEQYF
j_call: TRBJ2-1; clone_size: many; v_call: TRBV27; d_call: -; cdr3_nt: TGTGCCAGCAGTAGACCCCCGGACAATGAGCAGTTCTTC; cdr3_aa: CASSRPPDNEQFF
j_call: TRBJ1-2; clone_size: -; v_call: TRBV11-2; d_call: -; cdr3_nt: TGTGCCAGCATGCCCTTGGGCAGGGTACATGGCTACACCTTC; cdr3_aa: CASMPLGRVHGYTF
j_call: TRBJ2-7; clone_size: few; v_call: TRBV7-2; d_call: -; cdr3_nt: TGTGCCAGCAGCTTACACCGGGGCGAGCAGTACTTC; cdr3_aa: CASSLHRGEQYF
j_call: TRBJ2-1; clone_size: many; v_call: TRBV24-1; d_call: TRBD2; cdr3_nt: TGTGCCACCAGTGATCTGTGGACTAGCGGGGGAGACAATGAGCAGTTCTTC; cdr3_aa: CATSDLWTSGGDNEQFF
j_call: TRBJ1-1; clone_size: many; v_call: TRBV6-1; d_call: -; cdr3_nt: TGTGCCAGCAGTGAGAGACAGGTTATCAGCACTGAAGCTTTCTTT; cdr3_aa: CASSERQVISTEAFF
j_call: TRBJ2-7; clone_size: -; v_call: TRBV2; d_call: -; cdr3_nt: TGTGCCAGCAGTGACAGGGGCAACGAGCAGTACTTC; cdr3_aa: CASSDRGNEQYF
j_call: TRBJ1-5; clone_size: many; v_call: TRBV19; d_call: TRBD1; cdr3_nt: TGTGCCAGTAGTATCCCCGGGACAGGGGTTTTTCTTGGCAATCAGCCCCAGCATTTT; cdr3_aa: CASSIPGTGVFLGNQPQHF
j_call: TRBJ2-7; clone_size: medium-sized; v_call: TRBV10-1; d_call: -; cdr3_nt: TGCGCCATCGGGGAGAGACTCTGTGACCAAACCTACGAGCAGTACTTC; cdr3_aa: CAIGERLCDQTYEQYF
j_call: TRBJ1-3; clone_size: -; v_call: TRBV6-1; d_call: -; cdr3_nt: TGTGCCAGCAGTGTTGGGGGCCCTGCCTCTGGAAACACCATATATTTT; cdr3_aa: CASSVGGPASGNTIYF
j_call: TRBJ2-1; clone_size: many; v_call: TRBV2; d_call: TRBD2; cdr3_nt: TGTGCCAGCAGGAAGGGAACTAGCGAGTCCTACAATGAGCAGTTCTTC; cdr3_aa: CASRKGTSESYNEQFF
j_call: TRBJ2-7; clone_size: many; v_call: TRBV24-1; d_call: TRBD1; cdr3_nt: TGTGCCACCAGTGATTCTGACAGGGGTCGTTACGAGCAGTACTTC; cdr3_aa: CATSDSDRGRYEQYF
j_call: TRBJ1-4; clone_size: -; v_call: TRBV5-1; d_call: -; cdr3_nt: TGCGCCAGCAGCTTGATGAACAGTGCTAATGAAAAACTGTTTTTT; cdr3_aa: CASSLMNSANEKLFF
j_call: TRBJ1-5; clone_size: few; v_call: TRBV6-1; d_call: -; cdr3_nt: TGTGCCAGCAGTGAAGCGATCTCCCAGGGCTGGCAGCCCCAGCATTTT; cdr3_aa: CASSEAISQGWQPQHF
j_call: TRBJ2-1; clone_size: many; v_call: TRBV14; d_call: -; cdr3_nt: TGTGCCAGCAGCCAATTGGGGGAGTCCTACAATGAGCAGTTCTTC; cdr3_aa: CASSQLGESYNEQFF
j_call: TRBJ2-7; clone_size: -; v_call: TRBV18; d_call: TRBD1; cdr3_nt: TGTGCCAGCTCACCTGGAGGGACAGGCAACGAGCAGTACTTC; cdr3_aa: CASSPGGTGNEQYF
j_call: TRBJ1-2; clone_size: -; v_call: TRBV19; d_call: -; cdr3_nt: TGTGCCAGTTGGGAAGCTCGCTATTGCTACACCTTC; cdr3_aa: CASWEARYCYTF
j_call: TRBJ1-4; clone_size: many; v_call: TRBV6-1; d_call: -; cdr3_nt: TGTGCCAGCAGGAACAGGGAGACTAATGAAAAACTGTTTTTT; cdr3_aa: CASRNRETNEKLFF
j_call: TRBJ1-5; clone_size: -; v_call: TRBV24-1; d_call: -; cdr3_nt: TGTGCCACCAGTGACTCAACATCGATAGGGCAGCCCCAGCATTTT; cdr3_aa: CATSDSTSIGQPQHF
j_call: TRBJ2-1; clone_size: many; v_call: TRBV20-1; d_call: TRBD1; cdr3_nt: TGCAGTGCTAGACAGAGGGCCGGGACAGGGGTCTACAATGAGCAGTTCTTC; cdr3_aa: CSARQRAGTGVYNEQFF
j_call: TRBJ1-2; clone_size: -; v_call: TRBV7-2; d_call: -; cdr3_nt: TGTGCCAGCAGCCCCCATGGGCAGCCTTCCCGTGGCTACACCTTC; cdr3_aa: CASSPHGQPSRGYTF
j_call: TRBJ2-7; clone_size: once; v_call: TRBV6-1; d_call: -; cdr3_nt: TGTGCCAGCAGTCCCCGGTCCCCACCCTACGAGCAGTACTTC; cdr3_aa: CASSPRSPPYEQYF
j_call: TRBJ1-2; clone_size: -; v_call: TRBV19; d_call: TRBD1; cdr3_nt: TGTGCCAGTAGTACGGGACAGGGAAACAACTATGGCTACACCTTC; cdr3_aa: CASSTGQGNNYGYTF
j_call: TRBJ1-5; clone_size: few; v_call: TRBV6-5; d_call: TRBD1; cdr3_nt: TGTGCCAGCATTTACAAACAGGGGTCCCATCAGCCCCAGCATTTT; cdr3_aa: CASIYKQGSHQPQHF
j_call: TRBJ2-1; clone_size: few; v_call: TRBV28; d_call: -; cdr3_nt: TGTGCCAGCAGGCCCGGGCCTATGAGCAATGAGCAGTTCTTC; cdr3_aa: CASRPGPMSNEQFF
j_call: TRBJ2-1; clone_size: many; v_call: TRBV20-1; d_call: -; cdr3_nt: TGCAGTGCTAGAGATCCCCGCGGAGCCTCCTACAATGAGCAGTTCTTC; cdr3_aa: CSARDPRGASYNEQFF
j_call: TRBJ2-7; clone_size: many; v_call: TRBV27; d_call: -; cdr3_nt: TGTGCCAGCAGTTCGGGGGAGGCCTACGAGCAGTACTTC; cdr3_aa: CASSSGEAYEQYF
j_call: TRBJ1-3; clone_size: many; v_call: TRBV19; d_call: -; cdr3_nt: TGTGCCAGTAAGAGGGACTCTGGAAACACCATATATTTT; cdr3_aa: CASKRDSGNTIYF
j_call: TRBJ1-1; clone_size: many; v_call: TRBV5-1; d_call: -; cdr3_nt: TGCGCCAGGGACGGGTACACTGAAGCTTTCTTT; cdr3_aa: CARDGYTEAFF
j_call: TRBJ2-1; clone_size: medium-sized; v_call: TRBV6-2/TRBV6-3; d_call: TRBD2; cdr3_nt: TGTGCCAGCAGTTACGGCGTTTTGGGCGGGGGGGCCTCCTACAATGAGCAGTTCTTC; cdr3_aa: CASSYGVLGGGASYNEQFF
j_call: TRBJ2-2; clone_size: -; v_call: TRBV2; d_call: -; cdr3_nt: TGTGCCAGCAGTGGCAGCGGGCAGAACACCGGGGAGCTGTTTTTT; cdr3_aa: CASSGSGQNTGELFF
j_call: TRBJ1-2; clone_size: many; v_call: TRBV12-3/TRBV12-4; d_call: TRBD1; cdr3_nt: TGTGCCAGCAGTTTGGCAGGGGGCGGCTATGGCTACACCTTC; cdr3_aa: CASSLAGGGYGYTF
j_call: TRBJ2-7; clone_size: once; v_call: TRBV14; d_call: TRBD2; cdr3_nt: TGTGCCAGCAGCCAAGCTAGCGGGAGGGCCTACGAGCAGTACTTC; cdr3_aa: CASSQASGRAYEQYF
j_call: TRBJ1-4; clone_size: few; v_call: TRBV20-1; d_call: -; cdr3_nt: TGCAGTGAGGCCAGGACCGAAACTAATGGAAAACTGTTTTTT; cdr3_aa: CSEARTETNGKLFF
j_call: TRBJ2-2; clone_size: few; v_call: TRBV6-2/TRBV6-3; d_call: TRBD2; cdr3_nt: TGTGCCAGCAGTTACACCTACTCCCTACTAGCGGGAGTTAACACCGGGGAGCTGTTTTTT; cdr3_aa: CASSYTYSLLAGVNTGELFF
j_call: TRBJ2-1; clone_size: many; v_call: TRBV5-1; d_call: -; cdr3_nt: TGCGCCAGCAGCCCGACCCGGGTCAAGGGTGAGCAGTTCTTC; cdr3_aa: CASSPTRVKGEQFF